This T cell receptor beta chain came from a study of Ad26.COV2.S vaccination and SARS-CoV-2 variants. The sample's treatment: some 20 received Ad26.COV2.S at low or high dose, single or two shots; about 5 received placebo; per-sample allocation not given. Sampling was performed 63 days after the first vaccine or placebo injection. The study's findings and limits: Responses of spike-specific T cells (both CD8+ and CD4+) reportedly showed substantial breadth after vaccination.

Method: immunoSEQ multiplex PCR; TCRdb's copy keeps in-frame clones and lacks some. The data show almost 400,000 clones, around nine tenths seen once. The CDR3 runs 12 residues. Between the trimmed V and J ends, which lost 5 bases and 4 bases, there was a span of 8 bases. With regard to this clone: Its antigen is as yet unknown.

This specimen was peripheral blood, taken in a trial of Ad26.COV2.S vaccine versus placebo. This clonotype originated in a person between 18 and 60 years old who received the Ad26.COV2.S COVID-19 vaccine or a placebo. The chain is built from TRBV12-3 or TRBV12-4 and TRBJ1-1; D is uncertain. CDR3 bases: TGTGCCAGCAGTCATAGGCCCACTGAAGCTTTCTTT. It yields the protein CASSHRPTEAFF.